Below, 23 T cell receptor beta chains from the same sample are listed, as sequenced in a study of blood T cell repertoires in COVID-19. The table came from immunoSEQ multiplex PCR; TCRdb's copy has only in-frame clones and leaves some out. The data hold hundreds of thousands of clones, with roughly 80% observed a single time. The sample taken for sequencing was peripheral blood. Every receptor here comes from a woman of 80 years or more with acute or convalescent COVID-19.

This clone was found once. The chain has TRBV27 and TRBJ1-2, with 9 bases aligning to TRBD1. The CDR3 is made up of 15 amino acids. Germline V gives CDR1 MNHEY, CDR2 SMNVEV (reference sequence). With 0 bases clipped from V and 7 bases from J, the junction kept 6 bases outside the gene matches. The CDR3 reads CASSLSETGGIGYTF. CDR3 DNA: TGTGCCAGCAGTTTATCTGAGACAGGGGGAATTGGCTACACCTTC.

This rearrangement joins TRBV15 to TRBJ2-3; 9 bases align to TRBD2. The germline V gene has CDR1 LNHNV and CDR2 YYDKDF (reference sequence). This CDR3 has 17 amino acids. Trimming removed 1 base from V and 5 bases from J; junction bases left unmatched: 10. The CDR3 nucleotides are TGTGCCACCAGCAGAGGAAGCCAAGCGGGGGGTGGAGATACGCAGTATTTT. This gives the protein CATSRGSQAGGGDTQYF. The full variable domain, rest sourced from reference TRBV15 and TRBJ2-3, is DAMVIQNPRYQVTQFGKPVTLSCSQTLNHNVMYWYQQKSSQAPKLLFHYYDKDFNNEADTPDNFQSRRPNTSFCFLDIRSPGLGDTAMYLCATSRGSQAGGGDTQYFGPGTRLTVL.

The chain joins TRBV7-3 to TRBJ1-2; D not resolved. The CDR3 is made up of 16 amino acids. The V end lost 5 bases, the J end lost 6 bases, and 22 bases lay between the germline ends. Germline V gives CDR1 SGHTA, CDR2 FQGTGA. CDR3 bases: TGTGCCAGCAGCGCAACGGGAGGGATGCGCGGTAATGGCTACACCTTC. Amino acids: CASSATGGMRGNGYTF.

The rearrangement links TRBV20-1 to TRBJ2-1, with D hard to call. From germline, CDR1 is DFQATT and CDR2 SNEGSKA (reference sequence). V shed 1 base and J shed 9 bases, with 7 bases lying between them. This CDR3 comprises 11 residues. The CDR3 sequence: CSARVGSEQFF. The DNA of the CDR3 is TGCAGTGCTAGAGTGGGCAGTGAGCAGTTCTTC.

The chain recombines TRBV6-1 with TRBJ2-5; 7 bases are shared with TRBD1. Germline CDR1 and CDR2: MNHNS and SASEGT. The CDR3 totals 14 residues. V lost 3 bases and J lost 5; bases outside the gene matches: 6. CDR3 nucleotide sequence: TGTGCCAGCAGTGAGAGGGGGCCGGGGGAGACCCAGTACTTC. Its translation is CASSERGPGETQYF.

The chain recombines TRBV3-1 (or the pseudogene TRBV3-2) with TRBJ1-4; D gene ambiguous. Germline loops: CDR1 LGHDT, CDR2 YNNKEL (reference sequence). Trimming removed 7 bases at V and 8 bases at J, with 8 bases between. This CDR3 comprises 11 residues. The CDR3 region is CASTPGEKLFF. Here the CDR3 DNA reads TGTGCCAGCACCCCGGGAGAAAAACTGTTTTTT.

V gene TRBV19 combines with J gene TRBJ1-2, with TRBD1 as a possible D gene (6 bases). The CDR3 covers 16 residues. Germline assignment: CDR1 LNHDA and CDR2 SQIVND (reference sequence). V lost 3 bases, J lost 0 bases, and 14 bases lay in between. The CDR3 loop is CASSIWGTKTNYGYTF. The CDR3 DNA reads as TGTGCCAGTAGTATTTGGGGGACAAAGACTAACTATGGCTACACCTTC.

This chain connects TRBV10-3 to TRBJ2-3; maybe TRBD2 (6 bases). The CDR3 has 16 amino acids. V was clipped by 0 bases and J by 0 bases, with 10 bases between them. Germline V gives CDR1 ENHRY, CDR2 SYGVKD. DNA for the CDR3: TGTGCCATCAGTGAGTCGAGGACTACAAGCACAGATACGCAGTATTTT. It yields the protein CAISESRTTSTDTQYF.

The chain links TRBV21-1 to TRBJ2-3; TRBD2, the table's D call, was not compared with the DNA. TRBV21-1 is marked as a pseudogene. This CDR3 comprises 21 residues. DNA for the CDR3: TGTGCCAGCAGCAAAGACCGCTTCGCGGGGCGACGACCGACTAGCACAGATACGCAGTATTTT. Encoded protein: CASSKDRFAGRRPTSTDTQYF.

This clone was recorded a few times. V and J are TRBV5-5 and TRBJ1-2, with 9 bases fitting TRBD1. The germline gives CDR1 SGHKS, CDR2 YYEKEE (reference sequence). The trim removed 1 base at V and 7 bases at J, leaving 8 bases unmatched. The CDR3 consists of 15 residues. The CDR3 bases are TGTGCCAGCAGCTTGTCGGGACAGGGTCAGGGTGGCTACACCTTC. This codes for CASSLSGQGQGGYTF.

The rearrangement links TRBV7-3 to TRBJ2-5; 8 bases match TRBD2. The CDR3 length is 16 residues. From germline, CDR1 is SGHTA and CDR2 FQGTGA. Trimming at V came to 1 base and at J to 5 bases, leaving 9 bases not matched to a gene. The CDR3 protein is CASSLNPGGLKETQYF. The CDR3 DNA reads TGTGCCAGCAGCTTAAACCCGGGGGGGCTGAAGGAGACCCAGTACTTC.

V is TRBV25-1 and J is TRBJ1-5; no reliable D call. This CDR3 spans 14 amino acids. Germline CDR1 is MGHDK and CDR2 is SYGVNS. V was clipped by 6 bases and J by 7 bases, with 16 bases between them. The CDR3 sequence is CASRGVGDRQPQHF. In DNA form, the CDR3 reads TGTGCCAGCAGGGGAGTTGGGGATCGACAGCCCCAGCATTTT.

The CDR3 is CASSTGQGGSPLHF. Here the CDR3 DNA reads TGCGCCAGCAGCACCGGACAGGGTGGTTCACCCCTCCACTTT. The chain couples TRBV4-1 to TRBJ1-6, with TRBD1 matching over 8 bases. CDR3 length: 14 residues. Germline V gene lookup returns CDR1 MGHRA and CDR2 YSYEKL. V was pared by 5 bases and J by 9 bases, with 6 bases of the junction left unmatched.

This chain joins TRBV7-9 and TRBJ1-2; weak D call: TRBD1 (5 bases). The CDR3 covers 13 residues. Trimming removed 1 base at V and 4 bases at J, with 7 bases between. Germline V gives CDR1 SEHNR, CDR2 FQNEAQ (reference sequence). The CDR3 loop reads CASSLVDTYGYTF. The DNA for the CDR3 is TGTGCCAGCAGCTTAGTGGACACCTATGGCTACACCTTC.

The chain employs TRBV2 and TRBJ1-4; 10 nucleotides line up with TRBD1. This CDR3 has 14 residues. With V trimmed by 8 bases and J by 2 bases, 2 bases remained unmatched. CDR1 and CDR2 (germline): SNHLY, FYNNEI. CDR3 DNA sequence: TGTGCCAGCGGACAGGGGGGGACTAATGAAAAACTGTTTTTT. This encodes CASGQGGTNEKLFF.

The chain uses TRBV6-5 and TRBJ1-1; possible D gene TRBD1, 5 bases. The germline CDR1 and CDR2 sequences are MNHEY and SVGAGI. Trimming removed 6 bases from V and 5 bases from J, with 10 bases in between. The CDR3 is 12 amino acids. DNA of the CDR3: TGTGCCAGCAGGCGGGGGGGGACTGAAGCTTTCTTT. Translation: CASRRGGTEAFF.

This chain joins TRBV5-5 and TRBJ2-7; D gene unclear. CDR3 length equals 14 residues. Germline CDR1 is SGHKS and CDR2 is YYEKEE (reference sequence). With 0 bases removed from V and 0 bases from J, the gap between germline ends came to 7 bases. Here the CDR3 DNA reads TGTGCCAGCAGCTTGGATTTAAACTCCTACGAGCAGTACTTC. Its protein product is CASSLDLNSYEQYF.

This clone was recorded a few times. The rearrangement links TRBV28 to TRBJ1-6, with 7 nucleotides matching TRBD1. CDR1 is MDHEN and CDR2 is SYDVKM in the germline V gene. The CDR3 has 13 residues. V was clipped by 5 bases and J by 8 bases; unmatched bases: 3. The CDR3 DNA is TGTGCCAGCAGTATCAGGGGGGATTCACCCCTCCACTTT. It encodes CASSIRGDSPLHF.

The chain couples TRBV5-1 to TRBJ2-1, with TRBD2 identical over 11 bases. CDR3 size: 16 residues. Per the germline V gene, CDR1 is SGHRS and CDR2 is YFSETQ. V trimming: 7 bases; J trimming: 5 bases; junction bases outside the gene matches: 11. The CDR3 DNA sequence: TGCGCCAGCTCCCCGACCGGGACTAGCGGAAACAATGAGCAGTTCTTC. Protein product: CASSPTGTSGNNEQFF.

The chain carries TRBV2 and TRBJ1-5, with a possible D match to TRBD1 (6 bases). Trimming pared 8 bases from V and 0 bases from J, leaving 14 bases between. The CDR3 length is 15 residues. CDR1 and CDR2 (germline): SNHLY, FYNNEI. This CDR3 is CASQGSPYSNQPQHF. The CDR3 nucleotides read TGTGCCAGCCAGGGGTCTCCCTATAGCAATCAGCCCCAGCATTTT.

The gene calls are TRBV19 and TRBJ1-2, with no clear D. V was pared by 4 bases and J by 2 bases, with 14 bases between. The CDR3 runs to 15 residues. From germline, CDR1 is LNHDA and CDR2 SQIVND (reference sequence). The DNA for the CDR3 is TGTGCCAGTAGTACCTACTCGACGGGAAACTATGGCTACACCTTC. It yields the protein CASSTYSTGNYGYTF.

The chain employs TRBV19 and TRBJ2-2; the match to TRBD1 covers 8 bases. The ends lost 5 bases at V and 3 bases at J; junction bases unmatched: 2. The V gene's germline CDR1 is LNHDA and CDR2 SQIVND (reference sequence). The CDR3 extends over 14 amino acids. The DNA for the CDR3 is TGTGCCAGTAGTCCAGGGGGCTACACCGGGGAGCTGTTTTTT. Translation gives CASSPGGYTGELFF.

The CDR3 nucleotides are TGTGCTAGCACTGGGGGGACAGGGGGGTCAGATACGCAGTATTTT. Translating it yields CASTGGTGGSDTQYF. The V gene is TRBV12-5, the J gene TRBJ2-3; 11 positions match TRBD1. The V and J ends lost 9 bases and 4 bases, in that order; junction bases with no gene match: 9. Germline values: CDR1 LGHNT, CDR2 FRNRAP. The CDR3 has 15 amino acids. Using reference TRBV12-5 and TRBJ2-3 for the parts outside the CDR3, the full variable domain is DARVTQTPRHKVTEMGQEVTMRCQPILGHNTVFWYRQTMMQGLELLAYFRNRAPLDDSGMPKDRFSAEMPDATLATLKIQPSEPRDSAVYFCASTGGTGGSDTQYFGPGTRLTVL.